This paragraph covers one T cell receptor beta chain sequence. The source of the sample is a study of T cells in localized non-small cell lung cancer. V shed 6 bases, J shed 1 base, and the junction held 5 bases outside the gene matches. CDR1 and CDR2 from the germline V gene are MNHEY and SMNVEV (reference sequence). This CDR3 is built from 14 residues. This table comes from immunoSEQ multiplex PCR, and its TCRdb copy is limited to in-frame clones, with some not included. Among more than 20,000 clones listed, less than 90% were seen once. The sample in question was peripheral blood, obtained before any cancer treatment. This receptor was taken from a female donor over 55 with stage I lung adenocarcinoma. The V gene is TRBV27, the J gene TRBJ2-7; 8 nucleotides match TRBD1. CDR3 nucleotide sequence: TGTGCCAGCAGAGACACAGGGGGTTCCTACGAGCAGTACTTC. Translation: CASRDTGGSYEQYF.